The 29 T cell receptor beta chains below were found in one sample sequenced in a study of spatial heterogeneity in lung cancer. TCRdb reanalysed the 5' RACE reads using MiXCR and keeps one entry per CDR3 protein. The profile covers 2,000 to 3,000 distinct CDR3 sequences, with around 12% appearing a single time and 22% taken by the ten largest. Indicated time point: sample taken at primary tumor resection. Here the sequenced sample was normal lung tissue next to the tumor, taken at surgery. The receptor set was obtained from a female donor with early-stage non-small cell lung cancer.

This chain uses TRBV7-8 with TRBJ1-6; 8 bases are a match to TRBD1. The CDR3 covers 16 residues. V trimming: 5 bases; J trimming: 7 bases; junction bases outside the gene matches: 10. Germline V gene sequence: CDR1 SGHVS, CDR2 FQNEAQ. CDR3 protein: CASSRRTGRGNSPLHF. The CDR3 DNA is TGTGCCAGCAGCCGGAGGACAGGGAGAGGCAATTCACCCCTCCACTTT.

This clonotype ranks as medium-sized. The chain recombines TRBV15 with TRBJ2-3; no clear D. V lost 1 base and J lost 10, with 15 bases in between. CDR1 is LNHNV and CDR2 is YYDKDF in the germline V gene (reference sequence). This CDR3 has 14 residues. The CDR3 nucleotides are TGTGCCACCAGCAGAGTCTGGTGGTTCCATGCGCAGTATTTT. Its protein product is CATSRVWWFHAQYF.

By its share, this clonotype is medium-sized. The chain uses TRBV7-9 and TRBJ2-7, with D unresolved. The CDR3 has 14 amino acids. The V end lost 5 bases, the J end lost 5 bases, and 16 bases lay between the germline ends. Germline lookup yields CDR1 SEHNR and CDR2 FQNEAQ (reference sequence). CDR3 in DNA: TGTGCCAGCAGCCCGGCTAGTTCGGTCCACGAGCAGTACTTC. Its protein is CASSPASSVHEQYF.

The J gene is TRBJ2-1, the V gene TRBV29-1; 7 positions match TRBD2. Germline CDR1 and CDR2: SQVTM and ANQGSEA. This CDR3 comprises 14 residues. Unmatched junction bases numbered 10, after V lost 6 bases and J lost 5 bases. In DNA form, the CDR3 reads TGCAGCGTCACGGGAGGAAGAGTAAACAATGAGCAGTTCTTC. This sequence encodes CSVTGGRVNNEQFF.

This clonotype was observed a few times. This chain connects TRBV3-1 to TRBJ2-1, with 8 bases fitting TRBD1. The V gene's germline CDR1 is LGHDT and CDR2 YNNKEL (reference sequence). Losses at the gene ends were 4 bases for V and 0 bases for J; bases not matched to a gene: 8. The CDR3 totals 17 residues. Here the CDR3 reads CASSPQGDAPSYNEQFF. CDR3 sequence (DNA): TGTGCCAGCAGCCCACAGGGGGACGCGCCCTCCTACAATGAGCAGTTCTTC.

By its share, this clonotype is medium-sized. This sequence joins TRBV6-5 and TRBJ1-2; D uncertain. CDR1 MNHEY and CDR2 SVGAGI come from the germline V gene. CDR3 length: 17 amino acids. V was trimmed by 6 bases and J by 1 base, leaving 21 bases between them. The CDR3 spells CASSPQRTITRNYGYTF. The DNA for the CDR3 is TGTGCCAGCAGCCCACAACGAACCATAACCCGTAACTATGGCTACACCTTC.

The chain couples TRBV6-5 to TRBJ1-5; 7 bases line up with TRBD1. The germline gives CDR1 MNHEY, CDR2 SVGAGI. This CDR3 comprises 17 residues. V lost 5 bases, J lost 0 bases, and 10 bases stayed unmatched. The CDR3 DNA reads TGTGCCAGCAGTAGGTGGCAGGGGGGGAATAGCAATCAGCCCCAGCATTTT. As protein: CASSRWQGGNSNQPQHF.

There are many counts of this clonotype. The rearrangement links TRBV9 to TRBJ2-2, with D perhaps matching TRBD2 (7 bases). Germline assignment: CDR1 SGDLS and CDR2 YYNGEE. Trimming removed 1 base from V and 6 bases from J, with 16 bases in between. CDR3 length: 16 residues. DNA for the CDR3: TGTGCCAGCAGCGTATACGCGGGGGCGGCGTCCGGGGAGCTGTTTTTT. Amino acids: CASSVYAGAASGELFF.

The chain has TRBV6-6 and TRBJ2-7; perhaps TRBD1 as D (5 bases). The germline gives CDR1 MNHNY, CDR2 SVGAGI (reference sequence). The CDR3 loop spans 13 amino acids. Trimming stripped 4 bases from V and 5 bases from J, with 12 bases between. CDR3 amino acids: CASSSRQQDEQYF. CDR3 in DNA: TGTGCCAGCAGTTCTAGACAGCAGGACGAGCAGTACTTC.

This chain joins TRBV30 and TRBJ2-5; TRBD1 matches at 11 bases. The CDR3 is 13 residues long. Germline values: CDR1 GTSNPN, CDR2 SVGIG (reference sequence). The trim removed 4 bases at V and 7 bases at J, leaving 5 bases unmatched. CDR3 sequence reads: CAWNGQGAGTQYF. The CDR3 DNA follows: TGTGCCTGGAATGGACAGGGGGCAGGGACCCAGTACTTC.

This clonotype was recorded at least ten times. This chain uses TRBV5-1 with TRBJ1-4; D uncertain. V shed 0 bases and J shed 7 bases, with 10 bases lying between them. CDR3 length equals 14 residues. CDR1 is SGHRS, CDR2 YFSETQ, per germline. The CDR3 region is CASSLDPVGEKLFF. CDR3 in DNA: TGCGCCAGCAGCTTGGATCCAGTCGGTGAAAAACTGTTTTTT. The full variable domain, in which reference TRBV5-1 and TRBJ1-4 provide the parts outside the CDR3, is KAGVTQTPRYLIKTRGQQVTLSCSPISGHRSVSWYQQTPGQGLQFLFEYFSETQRNKGNFPGRFSGRQFSNSRSEMNVSTLELGDSALYLCASSLDPVGEKLFFGSGTQLSVL.

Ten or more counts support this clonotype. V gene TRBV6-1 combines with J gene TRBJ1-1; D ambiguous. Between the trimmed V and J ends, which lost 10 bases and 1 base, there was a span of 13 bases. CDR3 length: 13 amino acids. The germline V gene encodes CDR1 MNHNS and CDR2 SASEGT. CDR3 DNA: TGTGCCATCCTCCATTCCTCGAACACTGAAGCTTTCTTT. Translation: CAILHSSNTEAFF.

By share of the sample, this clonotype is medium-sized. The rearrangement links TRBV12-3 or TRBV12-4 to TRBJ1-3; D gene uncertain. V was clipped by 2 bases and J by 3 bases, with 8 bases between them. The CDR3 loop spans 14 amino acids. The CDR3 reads CASSLSGGGNTIYF. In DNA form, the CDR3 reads TGTGCCAGCAGTTTAAGTGGAGGTGGAAACACCATATATTTT.

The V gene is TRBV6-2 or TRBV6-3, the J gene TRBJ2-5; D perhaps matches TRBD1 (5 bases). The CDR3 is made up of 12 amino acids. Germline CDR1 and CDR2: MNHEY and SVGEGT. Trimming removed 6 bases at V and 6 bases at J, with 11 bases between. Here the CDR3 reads CASSRASQTQYF. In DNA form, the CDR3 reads TGTGCCAGCAGCAGGGCCTCCCAGACCCAGTACTTC.

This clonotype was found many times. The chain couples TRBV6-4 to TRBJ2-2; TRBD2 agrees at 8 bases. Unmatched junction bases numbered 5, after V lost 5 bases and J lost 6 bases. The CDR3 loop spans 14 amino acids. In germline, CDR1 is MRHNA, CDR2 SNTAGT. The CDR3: CASSPAGEAGELFF. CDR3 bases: TGTGCCAGCAGTCCAGCGGGAGAGGCCGGGGAGCTGTTTTTT.

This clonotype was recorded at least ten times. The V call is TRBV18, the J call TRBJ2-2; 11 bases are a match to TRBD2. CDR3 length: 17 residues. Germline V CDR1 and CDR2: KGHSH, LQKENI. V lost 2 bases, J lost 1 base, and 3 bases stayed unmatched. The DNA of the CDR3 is TGTGCCAGCTCACCATACCTAGCGGGAGGGAACACCGGGGAGCTGTTTTTT. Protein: CASSPYLAGGNTGELFF.

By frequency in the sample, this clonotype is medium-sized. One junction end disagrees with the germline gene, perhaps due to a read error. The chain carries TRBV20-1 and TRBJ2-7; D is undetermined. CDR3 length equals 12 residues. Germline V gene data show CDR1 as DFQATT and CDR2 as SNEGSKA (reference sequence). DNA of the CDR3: TGCAGTGCTAGGGATGACTCCCACGAGCAGTACTTC. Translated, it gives CSARDDSHEQYF.

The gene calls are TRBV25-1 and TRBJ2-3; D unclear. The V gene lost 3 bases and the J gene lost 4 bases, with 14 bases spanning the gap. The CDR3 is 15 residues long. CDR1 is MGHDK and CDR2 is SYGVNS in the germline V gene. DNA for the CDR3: TGTGCCAGCAGTGACCCCGGGCCGGTGGCAGATACGCAGTATTTT. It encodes CASSDPGPVADTQYF.

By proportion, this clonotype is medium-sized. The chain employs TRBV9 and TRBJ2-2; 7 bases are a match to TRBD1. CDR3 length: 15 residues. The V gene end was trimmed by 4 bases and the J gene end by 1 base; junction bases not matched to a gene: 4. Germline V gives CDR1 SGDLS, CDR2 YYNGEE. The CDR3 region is CASSIWTGNTGELFF. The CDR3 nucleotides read TGTGCCAGCAGCATCTGGACAGGGAACACCGGGGAGCTGTTTTTT. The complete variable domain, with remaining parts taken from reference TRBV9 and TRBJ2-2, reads DSGVTQTPKHLITATGQRVTLRCSPRSGDLSVYWYQQSLDQGLQFLIQYYNGEERAKGNILERFSAQQFPDLHSELNLSSLELGDSALYFCASSIWTGNTGELFFGEGSRLTVL.

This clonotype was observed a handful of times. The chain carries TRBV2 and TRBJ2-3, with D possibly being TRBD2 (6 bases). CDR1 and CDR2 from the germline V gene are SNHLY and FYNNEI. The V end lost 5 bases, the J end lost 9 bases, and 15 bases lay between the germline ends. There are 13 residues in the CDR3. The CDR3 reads CASSTGDPGTQYF. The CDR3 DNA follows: TGTGCCAGCAGTACGGGGGACCCGGGGACGCAGTATTTT.

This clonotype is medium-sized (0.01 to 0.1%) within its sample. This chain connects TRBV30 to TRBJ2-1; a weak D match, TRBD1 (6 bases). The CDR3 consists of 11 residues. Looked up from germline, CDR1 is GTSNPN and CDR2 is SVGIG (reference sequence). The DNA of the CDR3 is TGTTCGGGACAACAGATCAATGAGCAGTTCTTC. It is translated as CSGQQINEQFF.

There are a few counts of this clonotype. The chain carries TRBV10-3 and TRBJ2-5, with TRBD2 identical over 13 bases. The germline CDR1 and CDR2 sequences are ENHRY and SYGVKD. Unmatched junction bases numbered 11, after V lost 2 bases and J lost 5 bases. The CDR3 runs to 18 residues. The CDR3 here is CAISEPGLAGPVGETQYF. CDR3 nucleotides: TGTGCCATCAGTGAGCCGGGACTAGCGGGGCCAGTGGGCGAGACCCAGTACTTC.

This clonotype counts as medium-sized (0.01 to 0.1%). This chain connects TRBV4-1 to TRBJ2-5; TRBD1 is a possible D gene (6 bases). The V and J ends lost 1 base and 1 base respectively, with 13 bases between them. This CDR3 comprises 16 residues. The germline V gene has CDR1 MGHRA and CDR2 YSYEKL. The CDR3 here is CASSQGTVAFQETQYF. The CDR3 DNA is TGCGCCAGCAGCCAAGGGACAGTGGCCTTCCAAGAGACCCAGTACTTC.

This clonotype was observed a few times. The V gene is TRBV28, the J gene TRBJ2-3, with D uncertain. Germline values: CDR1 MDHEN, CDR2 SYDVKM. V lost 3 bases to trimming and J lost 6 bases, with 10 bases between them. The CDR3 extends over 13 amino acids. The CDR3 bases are TGTGCCAGCAGTTTTTCGAGAATGGATACGCAGTATTTT. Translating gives CASSFSRMDTQYF.

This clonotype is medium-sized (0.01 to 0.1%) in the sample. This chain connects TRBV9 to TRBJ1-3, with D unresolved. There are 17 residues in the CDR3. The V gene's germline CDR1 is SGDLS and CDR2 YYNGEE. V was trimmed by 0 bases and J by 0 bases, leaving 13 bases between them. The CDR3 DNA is TGTGCCAGCAGCGTAGAAATGTGGCCTGACTCTGGAAACACCATATATTTT. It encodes CASSVEMWPDSGNTIYF.

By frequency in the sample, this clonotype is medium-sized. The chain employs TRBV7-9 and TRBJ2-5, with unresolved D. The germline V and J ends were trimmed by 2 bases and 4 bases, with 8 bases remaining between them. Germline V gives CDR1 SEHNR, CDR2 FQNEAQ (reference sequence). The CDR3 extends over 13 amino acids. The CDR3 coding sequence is TGTGCCAGCAGCTTACAGGCGGCAGAGACCCAGTACTTC. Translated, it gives CASSLQAAETQYF.

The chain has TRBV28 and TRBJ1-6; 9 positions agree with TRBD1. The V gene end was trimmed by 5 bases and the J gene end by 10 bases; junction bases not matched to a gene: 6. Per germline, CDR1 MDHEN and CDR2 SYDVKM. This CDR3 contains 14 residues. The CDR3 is CASSRGQGGSPLHF. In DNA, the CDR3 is TGTGCCAGCAGTCGGGGACAGGGAGGCTCACCCCTCCACTTT.

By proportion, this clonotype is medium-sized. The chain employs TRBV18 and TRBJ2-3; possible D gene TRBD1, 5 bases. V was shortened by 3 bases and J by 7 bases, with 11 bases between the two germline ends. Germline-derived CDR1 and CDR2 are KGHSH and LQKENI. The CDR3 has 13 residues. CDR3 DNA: TGTGCCAGCTCACCTGGCGCGGACAATACGCAGTATTTT. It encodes CASSPGADNTQYF.

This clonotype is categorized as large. The chain's CDR3 is CASSLSGPSGGAANIQYF. The CDR3, as DNA: TGTGCCAGCAGCTTAAGCGGCCCTAGCGGGGGGGCCGCAAACATTCAGTACTTC. The chain uses TRBV7-6 and TRBJ2-4; 12 bases match TRBD2. CDR1 is SGHVS and CDR2 is FNYEAQ in the germline V gene. J lost 6 bases, V lost 2 bases, and 11 bases had no gene match. CDR3 length equals 18 residues. The full variable domain, its missing parts supplied by reference TRBV7-6 and TRBJ2-4, is GAGVSQSPRYKVTKRGQDVALRCDPISGHVSLYWYRQALGQGPEFLTYFNYEAQQDKSGLPNDRFSAERPEGSISTLTIQRTEQRDSAMYRCASSLSGPSGGAANIQYFGAGTRLSVL.